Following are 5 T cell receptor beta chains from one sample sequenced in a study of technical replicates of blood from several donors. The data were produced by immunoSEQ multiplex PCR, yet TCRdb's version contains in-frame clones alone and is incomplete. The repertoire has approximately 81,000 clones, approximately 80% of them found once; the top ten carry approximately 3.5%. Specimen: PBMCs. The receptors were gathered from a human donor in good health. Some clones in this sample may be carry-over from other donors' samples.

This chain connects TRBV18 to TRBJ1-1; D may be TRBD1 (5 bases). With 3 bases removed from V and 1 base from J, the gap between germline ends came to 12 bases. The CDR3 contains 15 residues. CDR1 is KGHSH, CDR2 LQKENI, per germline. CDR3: CASSPQGPPNTEAFF. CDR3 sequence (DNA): TGTGCCAGCTCACCCCAGGGCCCGCCGAACACTGAAGCTTTCTTT.

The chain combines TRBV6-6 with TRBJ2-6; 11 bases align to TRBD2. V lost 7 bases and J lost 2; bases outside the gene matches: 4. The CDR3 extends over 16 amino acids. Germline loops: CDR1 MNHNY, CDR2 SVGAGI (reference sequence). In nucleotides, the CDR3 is TGTGCCAGCAATCCTAGCGGGAGGACTGGGGCCAACGTCCTGACTTTC. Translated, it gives CASNPSGRTGANVLTF.

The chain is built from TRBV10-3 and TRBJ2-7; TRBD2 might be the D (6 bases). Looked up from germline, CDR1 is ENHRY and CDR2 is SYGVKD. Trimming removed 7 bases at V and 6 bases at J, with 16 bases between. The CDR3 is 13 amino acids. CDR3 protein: CAIIAFPGAEQYF. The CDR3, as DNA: TGTGCCATCATCGCCTTCCCGGGAGCCGAGCAGTACTTC.

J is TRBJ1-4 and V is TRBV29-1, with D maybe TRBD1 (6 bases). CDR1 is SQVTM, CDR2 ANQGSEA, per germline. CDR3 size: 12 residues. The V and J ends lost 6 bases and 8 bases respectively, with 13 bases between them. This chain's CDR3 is CSVVGQGEKLFF. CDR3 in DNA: TGCAGCGTCGTGGGACAAGGAGAAAAACTGTTTTTT. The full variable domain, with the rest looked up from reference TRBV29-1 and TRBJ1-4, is SAVISQKPSRDICQRGTSLTIQCQVDSQVTMMFWYRQQPGQSLTLIATANQGSEATYESGFVIDKFPISRPNLTFSTLTVSNMSPEDSSIYLCSVVGQGEKLFFGSGTQLSVL.

The CDR3 loop reads CASSRRVQWDNEQYF. The CDR3 DNA reads as TGTGCCAGCAGCCGAAGGGTCCAGTGGGACAACGAGCAGTACTTC. The V gene is TRBV5-6, the J gene TRBJ2-7, with D possibly being TRBD1 (6 bases). The CDR3 spans 15 residues. V gave up 4 bases and J gave up 5 bases, with 19 bases separating them. Germline CDR1 is SGHDT and CDR2 is YYEEEE.